Listed here are 9 T cell receptor beta chains from one sample, sequenced in a study of T-cell reconstitution after alpha-beta-depleted transplantation in children. Molecular barcoding with unique molecular identifiers was used for the TCRbeta library. TCRdb called the PCR reads again in MiXCR, with one record for every CDR3 protein. The data show some 520,000 distinct CDR3 sequences, around a third seen once. The sequencing here drew on PBMCs from the stem cell graft donor, taken from the stem cell graft. These receptors were taken from a human donor who donated a stem cell graft to a child with aplastic anemia.

J is TRBJ1-4 and V is TRBV5-6, with D possibly being TRBD1 (5 bases). Trimming cost V 4 bases and J 6 bases, with 16 bases left between them. From germline, CDR1 is SGHDT and CDR2 YYEEEE. CDR3 length equals 15 residues. The CDR3: CASSGSGLRDEKLFF. The DNA of the CDR3 is TGTGCCAGCAGCGGCTCGGGACTTAGGGATGAAAAACTGTTTTTT.

The sample holds a few counts of this clonotype. The chain carries TRBV5-1 and TRBJ1-6; 9 nucleotides align to TRBD1. There are 15 residues in the CDR3. V dropped 0 bases and J dropped 7; count of bases not matched to a gene: 2. Germline V gene lookup returns CDR1 SGHRS and CDR2 YFSETQ. The chain's CDR3 is CASSLGGQGNSPLHF. In DNA form, the CDR3 reads TGCGCCAGCAGCTTGGGCGGACAGGGGAATTCACCCCTCCACTTT.

The V and J genes are TRBV20-1 and TRBJ1-2; 7 positions agree with TRBD1. The CDR3 extends over 14 amino acids. CDR1 DFQATT and CDR2 SNEGSKA come from the germline V gene (reference sequence). The trim removed 2 bases at V and 1 base at J, leaving 4 bases unmatched. For the CDR3, the DNA is TGCAGTGCTAGACAGGGGGAGGGTAACTATGGCTACACCTTC. Translated, it gives CSARQGEGNYGYTF.

The CDR3 DNA reads as TGTGCCAGCAGTTACTCGGCCTCGTCGGAGACCCAGTACTTC. It yields the protein CASSYSASSETQYF. The V gene is TRBV6-5, the J gene TRBJ2-5; D uncertain. Germline CDR1 and CDR2: MNHEY and SVGAGI. Trimming pared 0 bases from V and 5 bases from J, leaving 10 bases between. The CDR3 has 14 amino acids.

DNA of the CDR3: TGCAGTGCTAGTGCCGGGAGAGCCTACGAGCAGTACTTC. Translating gives CSASAGRAYEQYF. J is TRBJ2-7 and V is TRBV20-1; D possibly corresponds to TRBD2 (6 bases). CDR1 and CDR2 (germline): DFQATT, SNEGSKA (reference sequence). The CDR3 consists of 13 residues. The V end was cut by 3 bases, the J end by 2 bases, with 11 bases between.

The table lists this clonotype with a few counts. The V gene is TRBV2, the J gene TRBJ2-7, with a possible D match to TRBD1 (6 bases). With 4 bases removed from V and 3 bases from J, the gap between germline ends came to 13 bases. CDR1 SNHLY and CDR2 FYNNEI come from the germline V gene. The CDR3 sequence is 14 residues long. The CDR3 spells CASSVVQGIYEQYV. CDR3 nucleotide sequence: TGTGCCAGCAGTGTGGTACAGGGAATCTACGAGCAGTACGTC.

This sequence joins TRBV5-4 and TRBJ1-1; 9 bases fit TRBD1. CDR1 and CDR2 from the germline V gene are SGHNT and YYREEE (reference sequence). J lost 3 bases, V lost 0 bases, and 3 bases had no gene match. The CDR3 has 15 residues. The CDR3 sequence is CASSLVRTGDTEAFF. In DNA form, the CDR3 reads TGTGCCAGCAGCTTGGTCCGGACAGGGGACACTGAAGCTTTCTTT.

The J gene is TRBJ1-2, the V gene TRBV25-1; D is unresolved. The V gene's germline CDR1 is MGHDK and CDR2 SYGVNS. V shed 4 bases and J shed 4 bases, with 19 bases lying between them. This CDR3 is 16 amino acids long. The CDR3 protein is CASSGGWASGVYGYTF. CDR3 coding DNA: TGTGCCAGCAGTGGGGGTTGGGCTTCTGGTGTCTATGGCTACACCTTC.

The V call is TRBV5-4, the J call TRBJ1-1; 8 positions match TRBD1. V was clipped by 0 bases and J by 1 base; unmatched bases: 8. The CDR3 sequence is 17 residues long. Germline V CDR1 and CDR2: SGHNT, YYREEE (reference sequence). CDR3 amino acids: CASSLASGGGPNTEAFF. CDR3 DNA: TGTGCCAGCAGCTTGGCCTCAGGGGGCGGTCCGAACACTGAAGCTTTCTTT.